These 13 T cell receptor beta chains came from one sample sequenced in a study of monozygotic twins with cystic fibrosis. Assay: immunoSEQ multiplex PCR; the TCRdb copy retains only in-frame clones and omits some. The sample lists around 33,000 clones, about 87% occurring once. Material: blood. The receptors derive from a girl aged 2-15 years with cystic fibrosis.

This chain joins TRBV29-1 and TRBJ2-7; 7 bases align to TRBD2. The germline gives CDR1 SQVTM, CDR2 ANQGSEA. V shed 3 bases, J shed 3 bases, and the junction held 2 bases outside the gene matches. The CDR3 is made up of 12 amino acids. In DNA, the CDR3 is TGCAGCGTTGAGTGGGAGGGCTACGAGCAGTACTTC. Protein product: CSVEWEGYEQYF.

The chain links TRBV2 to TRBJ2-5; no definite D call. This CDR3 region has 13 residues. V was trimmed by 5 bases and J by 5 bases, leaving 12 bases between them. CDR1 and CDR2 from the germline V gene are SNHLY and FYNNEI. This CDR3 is CASSLVVGETQYF. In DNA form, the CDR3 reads TGTGCCAGCAGTTTGGTAGTGGGGGAGACCCAGTACTTC. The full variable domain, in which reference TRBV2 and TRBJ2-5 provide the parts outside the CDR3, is EPEVTQTPSHQVTQMGQEVILRCVPISNHLYFYWYRQILGQKVEFLVSFYNNEISEKSEIFDDQFSVERPDGSNFTLKIRSTKLEDSAMYFCASSLVVGETQYFGPGTRLLVL.

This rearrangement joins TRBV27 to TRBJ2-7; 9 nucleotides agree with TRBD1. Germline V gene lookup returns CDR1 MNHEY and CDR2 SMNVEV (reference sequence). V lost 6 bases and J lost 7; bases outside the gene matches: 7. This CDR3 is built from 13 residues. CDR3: CASSGQGTWEQYF. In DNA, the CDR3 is TGTGCCAGCAGCGGACAGGGGACGTGGGAGCAGTACTTC.

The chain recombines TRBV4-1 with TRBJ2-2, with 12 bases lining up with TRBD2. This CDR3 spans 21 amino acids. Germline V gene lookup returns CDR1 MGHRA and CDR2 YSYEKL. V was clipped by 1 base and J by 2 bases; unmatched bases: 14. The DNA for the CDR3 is TGCGCCAGCAGCCAAGCCCCGCTACTAGCGGGGGGCCCCAAAAACACCGGGGAGCTGTTTTTT. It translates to CASSQAPLLAGGPKNTGELFF.

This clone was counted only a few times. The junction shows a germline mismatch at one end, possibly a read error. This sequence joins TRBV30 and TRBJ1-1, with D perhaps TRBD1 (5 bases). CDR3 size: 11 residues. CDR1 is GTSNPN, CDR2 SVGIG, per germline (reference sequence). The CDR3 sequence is CAWTTGTVAFF. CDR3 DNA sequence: TGTGCCTGGACCACGGGGACTGTAGCTTTCTTT.

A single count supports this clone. The CDR3 is CANIGPPGPRSYEQYF. DNA for the CDR3: TGCGCCAACATAGGACCCCCCGGGCCAAGGAGCTACGAGCAGTACTTC. This chain links TRBV10-1 with TRBJ2-7; D call uncertain. The germline V and J ends were trimmed by 10 bases and 3 bases, with 25 bases remaining between them. CDR3 length: 16 amino acids. Germline V gene data show CDR1 as WNHNN and CDR2 as SYGVQD (reference sequence).

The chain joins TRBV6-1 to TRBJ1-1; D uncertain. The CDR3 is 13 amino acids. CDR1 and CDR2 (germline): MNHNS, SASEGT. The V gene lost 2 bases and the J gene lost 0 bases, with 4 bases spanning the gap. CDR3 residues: CASSERMNTEAFF. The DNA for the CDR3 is TGTGCCAGCAGTGAAAGGATGAACACTGAAGCTTTCTTT.

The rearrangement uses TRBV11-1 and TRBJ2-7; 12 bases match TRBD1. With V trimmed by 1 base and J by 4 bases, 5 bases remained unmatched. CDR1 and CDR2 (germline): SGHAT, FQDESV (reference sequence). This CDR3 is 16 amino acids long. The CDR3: CASSLGPGQGAYEQYF. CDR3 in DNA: TGTGCCAGCAGCTTAGGCCCGGGACAGGGGGCTTACGAGCAGTACTTC.

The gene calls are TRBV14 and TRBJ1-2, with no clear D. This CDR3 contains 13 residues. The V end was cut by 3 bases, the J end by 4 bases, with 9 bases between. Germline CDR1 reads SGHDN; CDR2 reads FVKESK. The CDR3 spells CASSHDLLYGYTF. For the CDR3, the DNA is TGTGCCAGCAGCCACGACTTACTCTATGGCTACACCTTC.

The CDR3 sequence: CASSYSRTYGYTF. The CDR3 DNA is TGTGCCAGCAGTTACTCCAGGACCTATGGCTACACCTTC. The genes are TRBV6-5 and TRBJ1-2; no reliable D call. The germline V and J ends were trimmed by 0 bases and 4 bases, with 6 bases remaining between them. Germline CDR1 MNHEY, CDR2 SVGAGI. This CDR3 comprises 13 residues.

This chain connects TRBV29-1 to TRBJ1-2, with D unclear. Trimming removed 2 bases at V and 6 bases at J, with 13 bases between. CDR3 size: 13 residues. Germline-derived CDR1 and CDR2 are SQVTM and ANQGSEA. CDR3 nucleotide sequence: TGCAGCGTTGAAATGTACAGAACTGATGGCTACACCTTC. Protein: CSVEMYRTDGYTF.

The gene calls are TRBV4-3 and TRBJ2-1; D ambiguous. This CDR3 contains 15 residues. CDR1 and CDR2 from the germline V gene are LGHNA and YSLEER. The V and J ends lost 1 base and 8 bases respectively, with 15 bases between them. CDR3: CASSQAFSPRYEQFF. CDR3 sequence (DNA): TGCGCCAGCAGCCAAGCGTTTTCTCCGCGGTATGAGCAGTTCTTC.

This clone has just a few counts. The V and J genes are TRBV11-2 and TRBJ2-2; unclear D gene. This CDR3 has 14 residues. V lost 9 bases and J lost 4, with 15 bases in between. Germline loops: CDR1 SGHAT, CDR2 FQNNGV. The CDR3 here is CASNEVWVTGELFF. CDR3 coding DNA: TGTGCCAGTAATGAAGTGTGGGTCACCGGGGAGCTGTTTTTT.